These 10 T cell receptor beta chains were sequenced from one sample in a study of identical twins. TCRdb fed the 5' RACE reads into MiXCR, producing one record per CDR3 protein. In the table there are about 700,000 distinct CDR3 sequences, approximately 6% of which are singletons. The sample taken for sequencing was naive T cells sorted from blood. These receptor sequences come from a man aged 18-30 years in good health.

This clonotype has a single count. The chain couples TRBV20-1 to TRBJ2-5, with 7 bases lining up with TRBD2. The germline gives CDR1 DFQATT, CDR2 SNEGSKA (reference sequence). Trimming took 0 bases from V and 2 from J; bases not matched to a gene: 15. The length of the CDR3 is 18 residues. The CDR3 loop is CSARDSASGPPQQETQYF. The CDR3 DNA follows: TGCAGTGCTAGAGATTCGGCTAGCGGACCTCCTCAACAAGAGACCCAGTACTTC.

This clonotype was detected many times. This sequence joins TRBV6-6 and TRBJ2-1; D uncertain. Germline V gene data show CDR1 as MNHNY and CDR2 as SVGAGI (reference sequence). The CDR3 extends over 13 amino acids. V lost 8 bases, J lost 2 bases, and 10 bases lay in between. CDR3 loop: CASGVSPYNEQFF. In DNA, the CDR3 is TGTGCCAGCGGGGTGTCTCCCTACAATGAGCAGTTCTTC.

This chain links TRBV12-3 or TRBV12-4 with TRBJ1-4; the match to TRBD1 covers 7 bases. The junction had 3 bases not matched to a gene; V was cut back by 8 bases and J by 3 bases. The CDR3 runs 13 residues. The CDR3 DNA reads as TGTGCCAGCGCAACAGGGGCTAATGAAAAACTGTTTTTT. It codes for CASATGANEKLFF.

This clonotype was seen at least ten times. This chain links TRBV6-1 with TRBJ2-1; TRBD2 agrees at 14 bases. Trimming removed 6 bases from V and 7 bases from J; junction bases left unmatched: 11. Germline assignment: CDR1 MNHNS and CDR2 SASEGT. The CDR3 has 17 residues. The CDR3 bases are TGTGCCAGCAGCCCGGGACTAGCGGGAGTCCCTTTGAATGAGCAGTTCTTC. Protein sequence: CASSPGLAGVPLNEQFF.

In this sample, this clonotype turned up a few times. This rearrangement joins TRBV6-1 to TRBJ2-5; 9 nucleotides match TRBD2. Unmatched junction bases numbered 13, after V lost 6 bases and J lost 5 bases. The CDR3 has 16 amino acids. Germline assignment: CDR1 MNHNS and CDR2 SASEGT. CDR3 amino acids: CASRVWGGRADETQYF. As DNA, the CDR3 is TGTGCCAGCAGGGTCTGGGGCGGGAGGGCCGATGAGACCCAGTACTTC.

The table lists this clonotype with many counts. The rearrangement joins TRBV3-1 to TRBJ2-5, with D perhaps matching TRBD1 (5 bases). CDR1 and CDR2 (germline): LGHDT, YNNKEL (reference sequence). V lost 0 bases and J lost 3, with 17 bases in between. CDR3 length: 17 amino acids. This chain's CDR3 is CASSQDPGWAPKETQYF. In nucleotides, the CDR3 is TGTGCCAGCAGCCAAGATCCAGGGTGGGCCCCAAAAGAGACCCAGTACTTC.

This clonotype was seen many times. CDR3 coding DNA: TGCAGTGCTAGGCCGACAGGGGGAGTAGGAGGAACTGAAGCTTTCTTT. Translation gives CSARPTGGVGGTEAFF. The chain combines TRBV20-1 with TRBJ1-1, with TRBD1 matching 9 bases. CDR1 is DFQATT and CDR2 is SNEGSKA in the germline V gene (reference sequence). Unmatched junction bases numbered 13, after V lost 3 bases and J lost 5 bases. The CDR3 is 16 residues long.

The CDR3 bases are TGCGCCAGCAGCCTGGACAGAGAGGGGGCCCAGTACTTC. Protein product: CASSLDREGAQYF. The rearrangement joins TRBV4-1 to TRBJ2-5; perhaps TRBD1 as D (6 bases). V lost 4 bases and J lost 9, with 15 bases in between. The CDR3 has 13 residues. The germline CDR1 and CDR2 sequences are MGHRA and YSYEKL.

In this sample, this clonotype turned up a few times. This rearrangement joins TRBV6-2 or TRBV6-3 to TRBJ2-5; D is perhaps TRBD2 (6 bases). Germline V gene data show CDR1 as MNHEY and CDR2 as SVGEGT. Trimming pared 4 bases from V and 3 bases from J, leaving 18 bases between. The CDR3 spans 16 residues. CDR3: CASSSSRLAQKETQYF. As DNA, the CDR3 is TGTGCCAGCAGTTCATCCCGTCTAGCGCAGAAAGAGACCCAGTACTTC.

In nucleotides, the CDR3 is TGTGCCAGCAGCCAGGCCCTGGCGGGAGTCTACGAGCAGTTCTTC. Translating gives CASSQALAGVYEQFF. V usage is TRBV4-2 and J usage is TRBJ2-7; TRBD2 agrees at 7 bases. The last part of the DNA fits TRBJ2-1 better; the J call may be wrong. The germline V gene has CDR1 LGHNA and CDR2 YNFKEQ. The CDR3 consists of 15 residues.